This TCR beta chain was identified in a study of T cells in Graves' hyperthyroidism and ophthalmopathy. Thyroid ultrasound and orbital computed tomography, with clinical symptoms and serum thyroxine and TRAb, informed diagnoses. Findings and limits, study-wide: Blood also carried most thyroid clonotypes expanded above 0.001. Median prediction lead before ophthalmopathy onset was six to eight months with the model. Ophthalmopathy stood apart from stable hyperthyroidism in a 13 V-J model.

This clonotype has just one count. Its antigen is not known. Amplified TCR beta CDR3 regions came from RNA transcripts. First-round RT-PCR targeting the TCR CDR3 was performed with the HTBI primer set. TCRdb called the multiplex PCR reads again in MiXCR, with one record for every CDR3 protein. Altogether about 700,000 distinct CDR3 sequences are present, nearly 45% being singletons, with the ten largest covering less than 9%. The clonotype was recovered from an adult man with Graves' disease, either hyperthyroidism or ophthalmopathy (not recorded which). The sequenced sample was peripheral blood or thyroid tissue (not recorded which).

Here the CDR3 DNA reads TGTGCCAGCAGCTTGGCGGTAGCGGGCGCCTACGAGCAGTACTTC. It codes for CASSLAVAGAYEQYF. The rearrangement links TRBV5-4 to TRBJ2-7, with TRBD2 matching 7 bases. Germline assignment: CDR1 SGHNT and CDR2 YYREEE (reference sequence). The junction had 5 bases not matched to a gene; V was cut back by 0 bases and J by 2 bases. The CDR3 length is 15 residues. The variable domain in full, completed from reference TRBV5-4 and TRBJ2-7, reads ETGVTQSPTHLIKTRGQQVTLRCSSQSGHNTVSWYQQALGQGPQFIFQYYREEENGRGNFPPRFSGLQFPNYSSELNVNALELDDSALYLCASSLAVAGAYEQYFGPGTRLTVT.